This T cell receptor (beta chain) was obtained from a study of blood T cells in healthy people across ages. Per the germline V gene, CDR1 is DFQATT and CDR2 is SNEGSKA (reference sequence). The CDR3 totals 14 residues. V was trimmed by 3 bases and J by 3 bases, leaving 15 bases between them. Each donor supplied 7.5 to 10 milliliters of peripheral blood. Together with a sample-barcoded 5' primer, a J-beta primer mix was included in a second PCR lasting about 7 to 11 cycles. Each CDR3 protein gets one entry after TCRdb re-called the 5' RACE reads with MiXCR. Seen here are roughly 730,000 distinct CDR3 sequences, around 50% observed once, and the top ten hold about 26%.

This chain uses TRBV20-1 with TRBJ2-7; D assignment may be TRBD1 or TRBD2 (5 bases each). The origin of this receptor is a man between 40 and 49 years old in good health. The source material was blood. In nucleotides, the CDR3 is TGCAGTGCTAGTCATCGGGACCCAAACTACGAGCAGTACTTC. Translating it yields CSASHRDPNYEQYF.